This section outlines one T cell receptor (beta chain) sequence together with its context. There is no known antigen for this receptor. No base-level quality is on record; no much larger clone is a single base apart. The protocol used for the library was PCR. The reads were generated on an Illumina HiSeq 2500. TCR library preparation used molecular barcoding, with unique molecular identifiers applied to normalize quantification of the TCRbeta repertoire. In TCRdb, the public reads were trimmed at Q25 with fastp and aligned with MiXCR, with productive beta chains retained. Rows merge per CDR3 protein into single entries with the most common DNA and genes. In all, the sample holds 500,000 to 600,000 distinct CDR3 sequences, and roughly 18% of those were seen once. Of the sample, less than 4% falls within the top ten clones. These data are taken from a study of T-cell reconstitution after alpha-beta-depleted transplantation in children (dated by TCRdb to 2016 to 2017). The study in broad terms: Using TCR repertoire profiling, the study followed T-cell immune reconstitution in a quantitative way in children after TCRalphabeta/CD19-depleted allogeneic hematopoietic cell transplantation.

From cysteine to phenylalanine, the CDR3 is 13 amino acids long. Solely the CDR3 DNA is kept, with 39 bases framed from the first base. CDR1 and CDR2 are read off the germline V gene as SGHRS and YFSETQ. V is cut by 4 bases and J by 11 bases, and the space between the germline ends is 17 bases. The sample consisted of PBMCs from the stem cell graft donor, taken from the stem cell graft. The V gene is TRBV5-1 and the J gene is TRBJ2-3; no D gene can be assigned with confidence. The receptor was derived from a human donor who donated a stem cell graft to a child with acute lymphoblastic leukemia. For the CDR3, the sequence is CASSHEALPRQYF. In nucleotide form, the sequence is TGCGCCAGCAGCCACGAGGCCCTACCGAGGCAGTATTTT.